Following are 10 T cell receptor beta chains from one sample sequenced in a study of control samples from healthy donors and cancer patients. Method: immunoSEQ multiplex PCR; TCRdb's copy keeps in-frame clones and lacks some. The sample lists about 95,000 clones; roughly nine tenths were seen once. Source material: blood. The receptor source for this set is a woman between 65 and 79 years old in good health.

The CDR3 region is CASSLGPDRGGNYGYTF. CDR3 in DNA: TGTGCCAGCAGCTTGGGACCCGACAGGGGTGGTAACTATGGCTACACCTTC. The V call is TRBV5-4, the J call TRBJ1-2; 8 bases are shared with TRBD1. The ends lost 0 bases at V and 1 base at J; junction bases unmatched: 8. This CDR3 is 17 amino acids long. Germline-derived CDR1 and CDR2 are SGHNT and YYREEE (reference sequence).

The chain is built from TRBV7-9 and TRBJ1-4; 8 nucleotides agree with TRBD1. Germline lookup yields CDR1 SEHNR and CDR2 FQNEAQ (reference sequence). V lost 1 base to trimming and J lost 7 bases; unmatched junction nucleotides: 2. The CDR3 covers 14 residues. The CDR3 DNA is TGTGCCAGCAGCTTAGACAGGGGGTCTGAAAAACTGTTTTTT. Translated: CASSLDRGSEKLFF.

This CDR3 reads CASSGGDRDPLHF. The DNA of the CDR3 is TGTGCCAGCAGCGGGGGGGACAGGGACCCCCTCCACTTT. This chain joins TRBV9 and TRBJ1-6; TRBD1 matches 9 bases. Germline loops: CDR1 SGDLS, CDR2 YYNGEE. V lost 3 bases and J lost 13; bases outside the gene matches: 5. The CDR3 spans 13 residues. Using reference TRBV9 and TRBJ1-6 for the parts outside the CDR3, the full variable domain is DSGVTQTPKHLITATGQRVTLRCSPRSGDLSVYWYQQSLDQGLQFLIQYYNGEERAKGNILERFSAQQFPDLHSELNLSSLELGDSALYFCASSGGDRDPLHFGNGTRLTVT.

The rearrangement links TRBV2 to TRBJ1-6; the D is unclear. The CDR3 runs 17 residues. Trimming pared 0 bases from V and 7 bases from J, leaving 16 bases between. The germline gives CDR1 SNHLY, CDR2 FYNNEI. DNA of the CDR3: TGTGCCAGCAGTGAAGCAGCCGGGTCTTTAGGGAATTCACCCCTCCACTTT. It codes for CASSEAAGSLGNSPLHF.

Here the CDR3 DNA reads TGTGCCAGCAGCTTCGGGGTCAATCAGCCCCAGCATTTT. Translating gives CASSFGVNQPQHF. The J gene is TRBJ1-5, the V gene TRBV7-3, with D hard to call. V lost 3 bases to trimming and J lost 3 bases, with 6 bases between them. The CDR3 sequence is 13 residues long. In germline, CDR1 is SGHTA, CDR2 FQGTGA.

The gene calls are TRBV7-6 and TRBJ2-1; 11 bases match TRBD2. Germline CDR1 reads SGHVS; CDR2 reads FNYEAQ. The CDR3 is 19 residues long. V trimming: 1 base; J trimming: 5 bases; junction bases outside the gene matches: 13. CDR3 coding DNA: TGTGCCAGCAGCTTAGATTTGATAGCCTTAGCGGGAGGGAACAATGAGCAGTTCTTC. It specifies CASSLDLIALAGGNNEQFF.

The chain uses TRBV25-1 and TRBJ2-1, with D possibly being TRBD1 or TRBD2 (5 bases each). Per germline, CDR1 MGHDK and CDR2 SYGVNS. The CDR3 is 16 amino acids. V gave up 0 bases and J gave up 4 bases, with 13 bases separating them. CDR3 amino acids: CASSEYGAPGYNEQFF. CDR3 nucleotide sequence: TGTGCCAGCAGTGAATATGGGGCCCCGGGATACAATGAGCAGTTCTTC.

The rearrangement uses TRBV19 and TRBJ1-1; a weak D match, TRBD1 (5 bases). Germline V gene sequence: CDR1 LNHDA, CDR2 SQIVND (reference sequence). The CDR3 is 16 amino acids. The V end lost 5 bases, the J end lost 2 bases, and 18 bases lay between the germline ends. CDR3 in amino acids: CASSSGLGTANTEAFF. The CDR3 coding sequence is TGTGCCAGTAGTTCAGGACTCGGGACGGCAAACACTGAAGCTTTCTTT.

The rearrangement uses TRBV7-9 and TRBJ2-3; 7 bases are shared with TRBD2. The CDR3 sequence is 13 residues long. V dropped 2 bases and J dropped 6; count of bases not matched to a gene: 2. Germline-derived CDR1 and CDR2 are SEHNR and FQNEAQ (reference sequence). This CDR3 is CASSLSGRDTQYF. CDR3 nucleotides: TGTGCCAGCAGCTTATCCGGGAGGGATACGCAGTATTTT.

J is TRBJ1-2 and V is TRBV3-1 (or the pseudogene TRBV3-2); 7 bases are shared with TRBD1. The CDR3 covers 13 residues. Trimming removed 4 bases from V and 8 bases from J; junction bases left unmatched: 7. The germline gives CDR1 LGHDT, CDR2 YNNKEL (reference sequence). CDR3 DNA: TGTGCCAGCAGCCCACCGACAGGGTCCGGCTACACCTTC. It specifies CASSPPTGSGYTF.